This is a list of T cell receptor beta chains from one sample in a study of CD8 T cells in Susac syndrome. TCRdb passed the immunoSEQ multiplex PCR reads through MiXCR, listing each CDR3 protein once. The sample lists some 170,000 distinct CDR3 sequences, about 94% seen once, with around 0.13% in the top ten. Sequencing was done on a sample of CD4+ T cells from PBMCs. These receptors all come from a human donor in good health. The CDR3 runs from the conserved cysteine through the conserved F or W. The D gene is left open where the match is weak. Only some rows state a clone size, as once, few, many or a class for expanded clones.

J gene,clone size,V gene,D gene,CDR3 protein,CDR3 DNA
TRBJ1-6,NA,TRBV29-1,TRBD1,CSARQGQNSPPHF,TGCAGCGCCCGACAGGGACAAAATTCACCCCCCCACTTT
TRBJ1-2,NA,TRBV5-4,TRBD1,CASSVMTGSNYGYTF,TGTGCCAGCAGCGTCATGACAGGGTCCAACTATGGCTACACCTTC
TRBJ2-5,once,TRBV7-9,NA,CASSLLGKETQYF,TGTGCCAGCAGCTTACTAGGCAAGGAGACCCAGTACTTC
TRBJ2-7,NA,TRBV19,NA,CASSIRQGSYEQYF,TGTGCCAGTAGTATACGCCAGGGTAGCTACGAGCAGTACTTC
TRBJ2-3,NA,TRBV4-1,TRBD2,CASSRGLAGGRTDTQYF,TGCGCCAGCAGCCGGGGACTAGCGGGGGGGCGCACAGATACGCAGTATTTT
TRBJ1-1,NA,TRBV11-2,NA,CASSVTATTEAFF,TGTGCCAGCAGCGTTACAGCGACCACTGAAGCTTTCTTT
TRBJ2-3,NA,TRBV9,NA,CASSPSFQPTDTQYF,TGTGCCAGCAGCCCCAGCTTCCAACCAACAGATACGCAGTATTTT
TRBJ2-7,NA,TRBV4-1,NA,CASSRPDRPYEQYF,TGCGCCAGCAGCCGCCCGGACAGACCCTACGAGCAGTACTTC
TRBJ2-5,NA,TRBV5-4,NA,CASSQSRGNQETQYF,TGTGCCAGCAGCCAGAGCCGGGGGAACCAAGAGACCCAGTACTTC
TRBJ2-7,NA,TRBV3-1,NA,CASSRLGGPPLDF,TGTGCCAGCAGCCGACTGGGGGGGCCCCCACTTGACTTC
TRBJ1-2,NA,TRBV29-1,NA,CSVYTRTGTLGDGYTF,TGCAGCGTCTACACCCGTACAGGGACCTTAGGGGATGGCTACACCTTC
TRBJ2-1,NA,TRBV3-1,NA,CASSQRVGSLSYNEQFF,TGTGCCAGCAGCCAAAGAGTGGGCAGCCTCTCCTACAATGAGCAGTTCTTC
TRBJ2-5,NA,TRBV9,TRBD2,CASSMGLAGEGQYF,TGTGCCAGCAGCATGGGACTAGCAGGAGAGGGCCAGTACTTC
TRBJ1-1,NA,TRBV6-2/TRBV6-3,NA,CASSYSGSGGNTEAFF,TGTGCCAGCAGTTACTCCGGGTCCGGGGGGAACACTGAAGCTTTCTTT
TRBJ2-3,NA,TRBV3-1,TRBD2,CASSLRSGGADTQYF,TGTGCCAGCAGCCTTCGTAGCGGGGGAGCAGATACGCAGTATTTT
TRBJ2-7,NA,TRBV10-2,NA,CASSESFRVTEQYF,TGCGCCAGCAGTGAGTCCTTCAGGGTTACCGAGCAGTACTTC
TRBJ1-3,NA,TRBV6-1,NA,CASSEVGNTIYF,TGTGCCAGCAGTGAAGTTGGCAACACCATATATTTT
TRBJ2-1,once,TRBV11-2,NA,CASSPRGYNEQFF,TGTGCCAGCAGCCCGCGGGGCTACAATGAGCAGTTCTTC
TRBJ2-5,NA,TRBV29-1,TRBD1,CSVASGTGGEETQYF,TGCAGCGTTGCCAGTGGGACAGGTGGGGAGGAGACCCAGTACTTC
TRBJ1-5,NA,TRBV2,NA,CASSASLNQPQHF,TGTGCCAGCAGTGCCTCGTTGAATCAGCCCCAGCATTTT
TRBJ1-2,NA,TRBV6-5,TRBD1,CASSTGGAYGYTF,TGTGCCAGCAGTACAGGGGGCGCCTATGGCTACACCTTC
TRBJ1-1,NA,TRBV5-6,NA,CASSLAGVGRTEAFF,TGTGCCAGCAGCTTGGCGGGGGTTGGGCGCACTGAAGCTTTCTTT
TRBJ1-4,NA,TRBV12-3/TRBV12-4,NA,CASSLSAVATNEKLFF,TGTGCCAGCAGTTTATCGGCGGTAGCAACTAATGAAAAACTGTTTTTT
TRBJ2-7,NA,TRBV29-1,NA,CSVTGTLNEQYF,TGCAGCGTTACCGGGACTTTAAACGAGCAGTACTTC
TRBJ2-7,NA,TRBV5-1,NA,CASSLTGTGLYEQYF,TGCGCCAGCAGCTTGACCGGGACGGGGCTCTACGAGCAGTACTTC
TRBJ2-7,NA,TRBV9,TRBD1,CASSVTGGAYEQYF,TGTGCCAGCAGCGTGACAGGGGGCGCGTACGAGCAGTACTTC
TRBJ2-3,NA,TRBV19,TRBD2,CASSTSGVADTQYF,TGTGCCAGTAGTACCAGCGGGGTGGCAGATACGCAGTATTTT
TRBJ2-7,NA,TRBV12-3/TRBV12-4,NA,CASSFTGNHEQYF,TGTGCCAGCAGCTTTACAGGAAACCACGAGCAGTACTTC
TRBJ2-5,once,TRBV5-1,TRBD1,CASSAGTAVETQYF,TGCGCCAGCAGCGCCGGGACAGCGGTGGAGACCCAGTACTTC
TRBJ2-6,NA,TRBV9,NA,CASSPPLGANVLTF,TGTGCCAGCAGCCCCCCACTGGGGGCCAACGTCCTGACTTTC
TRBJ1-5,NA,TRBV29-1,NA,CSVVQCGGDQPQHF,TGCAGCGTTGTCCAATGTGGAGGAGATCAGCCCCAGCATTTT
TRBJ2-7,NA,TRBV5-4,NA,CASSLGQKLSYEQYF,TGTGCCAGCAGCTTGGGACAAAAACTCTCCTACGAGCAGTACTTC
TRBJ2-7,NA,TRBV19,NA,CASSIGGGAYEQYF,TGTGCCAGTAGTATAGGAGGGGGAGCCTACGAGCAGTACTTC
TRBJ2-1,NA,TRBV24-1,NA,CATARGPNNEQFF,TGTGCCACCGCCCGGGGGCCTAACAATGAGCAGTTCTTC
TRBJ1-3,NA,TRBV3-1,NA,CASSPLGNTIYF,TGTGCCAGCAGCCCGCTGGGAAACACCATATATTTT
TRBJ2-7,NA,TRBV6-5,NA,CASRASGTVSYEQYF,TGTGCCAGCAGGGCCTCCGGGACTGTATCCTACGAGCAGTACTTC
TRBJ1-1,NA,TRBV5-1,NA,CASSLPAGNPEAFF,TGCGCCAGCAGCTTGCCGGCGGGGAACCCTGAAGCTTTCTTT
TRBJ2-2,NA,TRBV28,NA,CASSLPGTNTGELFF,TGTGCCAGCAGTTTACCGGGGACAAACACCGGGGAGCTGTTTTTT
TRBJ1-1,NA,TRBV12-3/TRBV12-4,NA,CASGFQGGNTEAFF,TGTGCCAGCGGATTCCAGGGAGGGAACACTGAAGCTTTCTTT
TRBJ1-3,NA,TRBV27,NA,CASRHSSGNTIYF,TGTGCCAGCAGACACAGCTCTGGAAACACCATATATTTT
TRBJ2-7,NA,TRBV6-5,NA,CATGGPWGNEQYF,TGTGCCACCGGGGGCCCCTGGGGTAACGAGCAGTACTTC
TRBJ2-7,NA,TRBV5-4,NA,CASSPPLADSYEQYF,TGTGCCAGCAGCCCTCCGCTCGCGGACTCCTACGAGCAGTACTTC
TRBJ2-7,NA,TRBV18,NA,CASSPRKTVGYEQYF,TGTGCCAGCTCACCACGTAAGACGGTGGGCTACGAGCAGTACTTC
TRBJ2-3,NA,TRBV7-2,TRBD1,CASSRLPTGSGDTQYF,TGTGCCAGCAGCCGACTACCGACAGGGTCTGGAGATACGCAGTATTTT
TRBJ2-6,NA,TRBV6-6,TRBD1,CASGRGSGANVLTF,TGTGCCAGTGGCAGGGGGTCCGGGGCCAACGTCCTGACTTTC
TRBJ2-7,once,TRBV20-1,NA,CSARPSRWGNTYEQYF,TGCAGTGCTAGGCCTTCCCGGTGGGGAAATACCTACGAGCAGTACTTC
TRBJ2-5,NA,TRBV6-6,NA,CASRDQADQETQYF,TGTGCCAGCAGGGATCAGGCGGACCAAGAGACCCAGTACTTC
TRBJ1-3,NA,TRBV12-3/TRBV12-4,NA,CASTVGVSGNTIYF,TGTGCCAGCACCGTTGGGGTTTCTGGAAACACCATATATTTT
TRBJ1-3,NA,TRBV12-3/TRBV12-4,NA,CASSFSEGNTIYF,TGTGCCAGCAGTTTTTCGGAGGGGAACACCATATATTTT